Below, 15 T cell receptor beta chains from the same sample are listed, as sequenced in a study of shared clonotypes between healthy human individuals. Repertoires were generated with immunoSEQ multiplex PCR, while TCRdb's copy carries only in-frame clones and drops some. The table records about 2.1 million clones, roughly 91% of them present only once. CD45RO-negative cells were positively selected for CCR7, leaving out terminally differentiated effector memory CD45RA+ cells. The sequencing input was naive CD8+ T cells from PBMCs. The source of these receptors is a man aged 18 to 35 in good health. Some clones in this sample may be carry-over from other donors' samples.

The V call is TRBV27, the J call TRBJ1-1; TRBD1 matches at 8 bases. CDR1 is MNHEY and CDR2 is SMNVEV in the germline V gene (reference sequence). The trim removed 6 bases at V and 6 bases at J, leaving 15 bases unmatched. This CDR3 has 16 amino acids. The CDR3 region is CASRDRAMIRISEAFF. As DNA, the CDR3 is TGTGCCAGCAGGGACAGGGCAATGATTAGGATCTCTGAAGCTTTCTTT.

The rearrangement links TRBV7-3 to TRBJ2-5, with 9 positions matching TRBD2. CDR1 and CDR2 from the germline V gene are SGHTA and FQGTGA. CDR3 length: 15 residues. The V and J ends lost 0 bases and 4 bases, in that order; junction bases with no gene match: 3. The CDR3 spells CASSLTSGRIETQYF. In DNA form, the CDR3 reads TGTGCCAGCAGCTTAACTAGCGGGAGAATAGAGACCCAGTACTTC.

V usage is TRBV5-4 and J usage is TRBJ2-1; D unresolved. Germline loops: CDR1 SGHNT, CDR2 YYREEE (reference sequence). This CDR3 is built from 11 residues. V was shortened by 0 bases and J by 8 bases, with 3 bases between the two germline ends. The CDR3 nucleotides read TGTGCCAGCAGCTTGGTCGATGAGCAGTTCTTC. Protein sequence: CASSLVDEQFF.

This chain connects TRBV4-1 to TRBJ1-3; perhaps TRBD1 as D (5 bases). V was shortened by 3 bases and J by 0 bases, with 15 bases between the two germline ends. Germline CDR1 reads MGHRA; CDR2 reads YSYEKL. The CDR3 is 17 residues long. The CDR3 DNA sequence: TGCGCCAGCAGCCAGGGGGGGGAACCCTTCTCTGGAAACACCATATATTTT. Translating it yields CASSQGGEPFSGNTIYF.

V and J are TRBV5-1 and TRBJ2-1; D is unresolved. CDR1 and CDR2 (germline): SGHRS, YFSETQ. The germline V and J ends were trimmed by 1 base and 7 bases, with 6 bases remaining between them. The CDR3 has 12 amino acids. CDR3: CASSLNLNEQFF. For the CDR3, the DNA is TGCGCCAGCAGCTTGAACCTAAATGAGCAGTTCTTC.

The rearrangement joins TRBV2 to TRBJ2-6, with 11 bases that match TRBD2. Per the germline V gene, CDR1 is SNHLY and CDR2 is FYNNEI. The CDR3 has 20 amino acids. V was clipped by 2 bases and J by 5 bases; unmatched bases: 14. CDR3 amino acids: CASSESGLAEGSFWANVLTF. CDR3 nucleotide sequence: TGTGCCAGCAGTGAATCGGGACTAGCGGAGGGATCTTTCTGGGCCAACGTCCTGACTTTC.

This clone was seen a single time. V and J are TRBV25-1 and TRBJ2-7; tentative D call: TRBD1 (6 bases). Germline V CDR1 and CDR2: MGHDK, SYGVNS. V was clipped by 3 bases and J by 4 bases, with 16 bases between them. This CDR3 has 15 amino acids. CDR3 sequence reads: CASSETGTLFYEQYF. In nucleotides, the CDR3 is TGTGCCAGCAGTGAGACAGGAACCCTCTTTTACGAGCAGTACTTC.

The V call is TRBV27, the J call TRBJ2-1; D is undetermined. The CDR3 extends over 15 amino acids. V lost 2 bases to trimming and J lost 2 bases, with 10 bases between them. CDR1 MNHEY and CDR2 SMNVEV come from the germline V gene (reference sequence). The CDR3 reads CASSLDPSPYNEQFF. The CDR3 region has the DNA TGTGCCAGCAGTTTAGATCCTTCTCCCTACAATGAGCAGTTCTTC.

The table lists this clone with a count of one. The sample carries other DNA sequences with the same CDR3. The V and J genes are TRBV9 and TRBJ1-5, with D perhaps matching TRBD1 (6 bases). The V end was cut by 1 base, the J end by 1 base, with 9 bases between. The germline gives CDR1 SGDLS, CDR2 YYNGEE. This CDR3 is 15 amino acids long. The CDR3 sequence is CASSVTGLSNQPQHF. In DNA form, the CDR3 reads TGTGCCAGCAGCGTAACAGGGTTGAGCAATCAGCCCCAGCATTTT.

This clone was detected once. V gene TRBV5-1 combines with J gene TRBJ2-1; no clear D. V dropped 2 bases and J dropped 7 bases, with 10 bases sitting between them. The CDR3 sequence is 13 residues long. Germline CDR1 is SGHRS and CDR2 is YFSETQ. The CDR3 spells CASSFSPRNEQFF. CDR3 DNA sequence: TGCGCCAGCAGCTTTTCCCCTCGGAATGAGCAGTTCTTC.

This chain uses TRBV5-1 with TRBJ2-2, with 7 bases lining up with TRBD1. CDR1 is SGHRS, CDR2 YFSETQ, per germline. Trimming at V came to 0 bases and at J to 7 bases, leaving 3 bases not matched to a gene. This CDR3 region has 14 residues. As DNA, the CDR3 is TGCGCCAGCAGCTTGGACAGGGGTATCGGGGAGCTGTTTTTT. It specifies CASSLDRGIGELFF.

This rearrangement joins TRBV27 to TRBJ1-5; D is undetermined. Germline V lookup: CDR1 MNHEY, CDR2 SMNVEV (reference sequence). CDR3 length: 14 residues. Trimming pared 1 base from V and 4 bases from J, leaving 8 bases between. The CDR3, as DNA: TGTGCCAGCAGTTTATTAGAAGGAAATCAGCCCCAGCATTTT. Translation: CASSLLEGNQPQHF.

The rearrangement uses TRBV9 and TRBJ2-1; 7 bases are a match to TRBD1. Germline V gives CDR1 SGDLS, CDR2 YYNGEE. The CDR3 covers 15 residues. The trim removed 4 bases at V and 4 bases at J, leaving 8 bases unmatched. CDR3 sequence reads: CASSTPGQIYNEQFF. CDR3 nucleotides: TGTGCCAGCAGCACTCCGGGACAGATTTACAATGAGCAGTTCTTC.

The chain recombines TRBV5-6 with TRBJ2-1; D possibly corresponds to TRBD2 (6 bases). V lost 4 bases and J 4 bases, leaving 12 bases between the germline ends. The length of the CDR3 is 14 residues. CDR1 is SGHDT, CDR2 YYEEEE, per germline. The CDR3: CASSPTGDYNEQFF. Here the CDR3 DNA reads TGTGCCAGCAGCCCAACGGGGGATTACAATGAGCAGTTCTTC.

The chain has TRBV19 and TRBJ1-4; no definite D call. Germline assignment: CDR1 LNHDA and CDR2 SQIVND (reference sequence). CDR3 length equals 15 residues. Trimming shortened V by 5 bases and J by 0 bases, and 10 bases separated the two germline ends. The CDR3 here is CASSVYRSTNEKLFF. Here the CDR3 DNA reads TGTGCCAGTAGTGTTTACAGATCAACTAATGAAAAACTGTTTTTT. Together with reference TRBV19 and TRBJ1-4, the CDR3 gives the full variable domain: DGGITQSPKYLFRKEGQNVTLSCEQNLNHDAMYWYRQDPGQGLRLIYYSQIVNDFQKGDIAEGYSVSREKKESFPLTVTSAQKNPTAFYLCASSVYRSTNEKLFFGSGTQLSVL.